This TCR beta chain was captured in a study of cytomegalovirus exposure and HLA in healthy donors. For this clone: Antigen specificity is unknown.

Germline V gene sequence: CDR1 MNHEY, CDR2 SVGAGI. V lost 4 bases to trimming and J lost 1 base, with 10 bases between them. This CDR3 is built from 14 residues. Study conclusions and caveats: As was reported, the classifier diagnosed cytomegalovirus status with high specificity and sensitivity. The study put some 150 TCR beta chains on its list as cytomegalovirus-associated. There were some public TCRs occurring in many donors, but most TCR sequences were rare.

A 120-subject validation cohort, separate from the approximately 700-subject first cohort, supplied the donors. The table came from immunoSEQ multiplex PCR; TCRdb's copy has only in-frame clones and leaves some out. The table shows about 270,000 clones, with about 86% occurring only once. The receptor's source is a woman between 18 and 30 years old in good health and CMV-seronegative. The sequenced sample consisted of PBMCs. This sequence joins TRBV6-5 and TRBJ1-1, with D perhaps matching TRBD1 (6 bases). CDR3 coding DNA: TGTGCCAGCAGTTTAGCACAGGGGAACACTGAAGCTTTCTTT. Its protein is CASSLAQGNTEAFF.